These 8 T cell receptor beta chains were all obtained from the same sample, sequenced in a study of cytomegalovirus exposure and HLA in healthy donors. With 60 Vbeta and 13 Jbeta primers, the PCR was carried out. Assay: immunoSEQ multiplex PCR; the TCRdb copy retains only in-frame clones and omits some. The top ten clones hold around 3% of a sample with approximately 150,000 clones, approximately 80% of them seen once. The sequencing input was PBMCs. All receptors derive from a male donor in good health and CMV-seronegative.

In its sample, this clone was seen a few times. The chain is built from TRBV5-1 and TRBJ1-1, with D possibly matching TRBD1 (6 bases). In germline, CDR1 is SGHRS, CDR2 YFSETQ. This CDR3 has 15 amino acids. Trimming removed 0 bases at V and 3 bases at J, with 12 bases between. Here the CDR3 DNA reads TGCGCCAGCAGCTTGGCGGGGGGCGGTGACACTGAAGCTTTCTTT. Amino acid sequence: CASSLAGGGDTEAFF. The entire variable domain, with the rest obtained from reference TRBV5-1 and TRBJ1-1, is as follows: KAGVTQTPRYLIKTRGQQVTLSCSPISGHRSVSWYQQTPGQGLQFLFEYFSETQRNKGNFPGRFSGRQFSNSRSEMNVSTLELGDSALYLCASSLAGGGDTEAFFGQGTRLTVV.

The chain has TRBV28 and TRBJ2-7, with 15 bases that match TRBD2. Germline values: CDR1 MDHEN, CDR2 SYDVKM. The CDR3 has 16 amino acids. J gave up 5 bases and V 10 bases, and 12 bases lay outside the gene matches. The CDR3 DNA reads as TGTGCCACCTGCGGGGTGGGGACTAGCGGGAGGAACGAGCAGTACTTC. Translation gives CATCGVGTSGRNEQYF. Based on the CDR3 plus reference TRBV28 and TRBJ2-7, the full variable domain is DVKVTQSSRYLVKRTGEKVFLECVQDMDHENMFWYRQDPGLGLRLIYFSYDVKMKEKGDIPEGYSVSREKKERFSLILESASTNQTSMYLCATCGVGTSGRNEQYFGPGTRLTVT.

A word on this clone: Its ends do not fully match the called genes, so a read error is possible. This chain connects TRBV7-9 to TRBJ1-2; 9 bases align to TRBD1. There are 16 residues in the CDR3. Germline V gene data show CDR1 as SEHNR and CDR2 as FQNEAQ (reference sequence). The CDR3 sequence: CSSSLGSGTGSAGYTF. The CDR3 DNA is TGTTCCAGCAGCTTAGGGTCCGGGACAGGGAGTGCGGGCTACACCTTC.

This clone was observed once. The chain employs TRBV7-2 and TRBJ2-7, with D possibly TRBD1 on 5 matching bases. Germline V gene lookup returns CDR1 SGHTA and CDR2 FQGNSA. The V end lost 1 base, the J end lost 3 bases, and 7 bases lay between the germline ends. The CDR3 runs 13 residues. The CDR3 coding sequence is TGTGCCAGCAGCTTAGAGGGGCGCTACGAGCAGTACTTC. Its translation: CASSLEGRYEQYF.

The chain couples TRBV10-3 to TRBJ1-2; D is undetermined. Per the germline V gene, CDR1 is ENHRY and CDR2 is SYGVKD. The CDR3 is 14 residues long. Trimming removed 6 bases at V and 2 bases at J, with 13 bases between. The CDR3: CAISDTVTNYGYTF. DNA for the CDR3: TGTGCCATCAGCGATACAGTGACAAACTATGGCTACACCTTC.

The chain couples TRBV9 to TRBJ2-2; weak D call: TRBD2 (6 bases). V lost 1 base to trimming and J lost 6 bases, with 10 bases between them. The CDR3 consists of 14 residues. Germline V gene lookup returns CDR1 SGDLS and CDR2 YYNGEE. CDR3 protein: CASSVSRDAGELFF. For the CDR3, the DNA is TGTGCCAGCAGCGTATCGCGGGACGCCGGGGAGCTGTTTTTT. The complete variable domain, with remaining parts taken from reference TRBV9 and TRBJ2-2, reads DSGVTQTPKHLITATGQRVTLRCSPRSGDLSVYWYQQSLDQGLQFLIQYYNGEERAKGNILERFSAQQFPDLHSELNLSSLELGDSALYFCASSVSRDAGELFFGEGSRLTVL.

The chain has TRBV2 and TRBJ1-5; 7 nucleotides align to TRBD1. CDR3 length: 15 amino acids. Germline V lookup: CDR1 SNHLY, CDR2 FYNNEI. V lost 5 bases, J lost 2 bases, and 6 bases stayed unmatched. The CDR3 spells CASSKDRAGNQPQHF. CDR3 bases: TGTGCCAGCAGTAAAGACAGGGCTGGCAATCAGCCCCAGCATTTT.

This chain uses TRBV27 with TRBJ2-6, with no clear D. The CDR3 runs 17 residues. Germline V lookup: CDR1 MNHEY, CDR2 SMNVEV (reference sequence). Trimming took off 1 base at V and 3 bases at J, with 13 bases between the two ends. Here the CDR3 DNA reads TGTGCCAGCAGTTTATTGAGGCCCCGGGTTGGGGCCAACGTCCTGACTTTC. Translated, it gives CASSLLRPRVGANVLTF.